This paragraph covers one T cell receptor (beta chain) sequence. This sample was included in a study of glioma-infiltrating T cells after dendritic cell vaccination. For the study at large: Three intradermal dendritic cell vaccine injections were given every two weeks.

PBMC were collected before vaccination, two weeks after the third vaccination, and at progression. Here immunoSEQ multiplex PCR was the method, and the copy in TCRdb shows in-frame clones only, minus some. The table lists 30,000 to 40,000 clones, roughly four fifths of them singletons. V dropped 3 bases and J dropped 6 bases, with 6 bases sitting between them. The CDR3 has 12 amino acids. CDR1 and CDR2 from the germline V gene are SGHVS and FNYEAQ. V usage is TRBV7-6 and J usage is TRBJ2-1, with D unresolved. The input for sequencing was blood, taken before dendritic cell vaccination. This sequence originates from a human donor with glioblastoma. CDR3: CASSFGSNEQFF. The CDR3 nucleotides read TGTGCCAGCAGCTTTGGCAGCAATGAGCAGTTCTTC.